Shown below are 8 T cell receptor beta chains from a single sample sequenced in a study of blood T cell repertoires in COVID-19. Generated by immunoSEQ multiplex PCR, the TCRdb table keeps only in-frame clones and is missing some. The sample yields approximately 110,000 clones, around 85% seen once. Sequencing used peripheral blood. The receptors come from a woman aged 80 or over with COVID-19, enrolled during active disease.

The chain joins TRBV5-5 to TRBJ1-1; D is ambiguous. The V end lost 0 bases, the J end lost 6 bases, and 12 bases lay between the germline ends. Germline V lookup: CDR1 SGHKS, CDR2 YYEKEE (reference sequence). This CDR3 region has 14 residues. CDR3 nucleotides: TGTGCCAGCAGCTTGGGGCTCCCAGAGGCTGAAGCTTTCTTT. Translated, it gives CASSLGLPEAEAFF.

The chain links TRBV25-1 to TRBJ2-5; D not resolved. Trimming took off 4 bases at V and 4 bases at J, with 10 bases between the two ends. Germline lookup yields CDR1 MGHDK and CDR2 SYGVNS. This CDR3 is 13 amino acids long. The CDR3 coding sequence is TGTGCCAGCAGTGCCCCGTTAGCAGAGACCCAGTACTTC. Amino acids: CASSAPLAETQYF.

J is TRBJ1-4 and V is TRBV3-1 (or the pseudogene TRBV3-2), with a weak D call TRBD1 (6 bases). V was pared by 4 bases and J by 4 bases, with 10 bases between. This CDR3 region has 14 residues. CDR1 and CDR2 from the germline V gene are LGHDT and YNNKEL (reference sequence). The CDR3 DNA reads TGTGCCAGCAGCCTCCAGGGGCTTAATGAAAAACTGTTTTTT. Protein sequence: CASSLQGLNEKLFF.

This sequence joins TRBV7-2 and TRBJ2-2; D is perhaps TRBD2 (5 bases). Germline lookup yields CDR1 SGHTA and CDR2 FQGNSA. Between the trimmed V and J ends, which lost 5 bases and 0 bases, there was a span of 10 bases. The CDR3 runs to 15 residues. The CDR3 coding sequence is TGTGCCAGCAGCCCCGGACTCCCGAACACCGGGGAGCTGTTTTTT. Its translation is CASSPGLPNTGELFF.

This clone was counted a single time. The chain links TRBV10-3 to TRBJ2-3; maybe TRBD1 (6 bases). The CDR3 spans 13 residues. The ends were cut back, 11 bases at V and 0 bases at J, with 12 bases in the middle. Germline V gives CDR1 ENHRY, CDR2 SYGVKD. The CDR3 DNA sequence: TGTGCCTCAGGGGTTTCTAGCACAGATACGCAGTATTTT. It codes for CASGVSSTDTQYF.

This rearrangement joins TRBV4-1 to TRBJ1-1; TRBD1 is a possible D gene (6 bases). Trimming took off 3 bases at V and 0 bases at J, with 11 bases between the two ends. Per germline, CDR1 MGHRA and CDR2 YSYEKL. The CDR3 sequence is 15 residues long. DNA of the CDR3: TGCGCCAGCAGCCACCAGACAGGTATGAACACTGAAGCTTTCTTT. Translation: CASSHQTGMNTEAFF.

This sequence joins TRBV13 and TRBJ1-1; tentative D call: TRBD1 (5 bases). Germline V gene data show CDR1 as PRHDT and CDR2 as FYEKMQ (reference sequence). The CDR3 has 15 residues. V lost 3 bases to trimming and J lost 0 bases, with 11 bases between them. The CDR3 DNA sequence: TGTGCCAGCAGCTTCGGGGGAGCAATGAACACTGAAGCTTTCTTT. Its translation is CASSFGGAMNTEAFF.

The rearrangement joins TRBV5-1 to TRBJ1-1; D is ambiguous. The V end was cut by 0 bases, the J end by 5 bases, with 8 bases between. The germline V gene has CDR1 SGHRS and CDR2 YFSETQ. The CDR3 covers 13 residues. The CDR3 DNA reads as TGCGCCAGCAGCTTGGGGTTACGGACTGAAGCTTTCTTT. Its protein is CASSLGLRTEAFF.